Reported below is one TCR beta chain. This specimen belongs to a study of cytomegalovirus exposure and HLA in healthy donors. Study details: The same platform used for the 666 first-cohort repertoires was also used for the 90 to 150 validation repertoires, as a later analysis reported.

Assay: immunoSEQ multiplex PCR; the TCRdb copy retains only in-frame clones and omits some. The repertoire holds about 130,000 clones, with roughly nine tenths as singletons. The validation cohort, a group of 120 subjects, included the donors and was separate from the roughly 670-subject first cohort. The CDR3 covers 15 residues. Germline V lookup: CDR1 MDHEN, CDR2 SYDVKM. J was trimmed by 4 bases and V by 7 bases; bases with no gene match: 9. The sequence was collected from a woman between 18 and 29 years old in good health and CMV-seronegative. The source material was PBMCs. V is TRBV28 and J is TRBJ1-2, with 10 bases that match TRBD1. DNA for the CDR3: TGTGCCAGCATCCCTGGGGACAGGGGCGGCTATGGCTACACCTTC. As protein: CASIPGDRGGYGYTF.